The clone carrying this T cell receptor beta chain was picked up one time. This specimen comes from a study of T cell changes during pregnancy in multiple sclerosis. Method: immunoSEQ multiplex PCR; TCRdb's copy keeps in-frame clones and lacks some. The sample consists of around 44,000 clones, almost 95% of them appearing once. The CDR3 runs 13 residues. With 3 bases removed from V and 8 bases from J, the gap between germline ends came to 13 bases. CDR1 is MNHEY and CDR2 is SMNVEV in the germline V gene (reference sequence). The clonotype comes from a female donor with multiple sclerosis, enrolled in a pregnancy study. This sample comprised CD8+ T cells from peripheral blood mononuclear cells, obtained in the third trimester of pregnancy. The chain has TRBV27 and TRBJ1-1; tentative D call: TRBD1 (6 bases). The CDR3 region is CASSLWGGQEAFF. As DNA, the CDR3 is TGTGCCAGCAGTTTGTGGGGGGGCCAGGAAGCTTTCTTT.